The T cell receptor beta chain under discussion was sequenced for a study of blood T cell repertoires in COVID-19. About the study: Sites across the United States, Italy and Spain contributed samples from acute and convalescent COVID-19.

Generated by immunoSEQ multiplex PCR, the TCRdb table keeps only in-frame clones and is missing some. The sample consists of some 260,000 clones, 88% of them appearing once. This clone was seen once. Germline V gene lookup returns CDR1 MNHEY and CDR2 SVGAGI. V gave up 6 bases and J gave up 6 bases, with 14 bases separating them. The CDR3 runs to 13 residues. The chain employs TRBV6-5 and TRBJ1-1; D is uncertain. Material: peripheral blood. This sequence was found in a woman in her seventies with COVID-19, enrolled during active disease. The CDR3 region is CASRSPGIAEAFF. The CDR3 nucleotides read TGTGCCAGCAGGTCCCCAGGTATCGCTGAAGCTTTCTTT.